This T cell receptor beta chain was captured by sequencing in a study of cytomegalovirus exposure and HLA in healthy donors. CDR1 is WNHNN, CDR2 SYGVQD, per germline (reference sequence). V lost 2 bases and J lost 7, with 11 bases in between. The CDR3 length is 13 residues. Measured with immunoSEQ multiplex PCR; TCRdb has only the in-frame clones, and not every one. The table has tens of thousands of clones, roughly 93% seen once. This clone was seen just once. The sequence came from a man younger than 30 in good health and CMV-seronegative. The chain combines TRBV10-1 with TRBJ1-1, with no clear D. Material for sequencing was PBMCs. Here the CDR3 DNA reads TGCGCCAGCAGTGAGGGAGGCGTTGGTGAAGCTTTCTTT. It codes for CASSEGGVGEAFF.